Listed here are 10 T cell receptor beta chains from one sample, sequenced in a study of T-cell memory formation after mild COVID-19. TCRdb reprocessed the 5' RACE reads via MiXCR and lists one record per CDR3 protein. The sample carries tens of thousands of distinct CDR3 sequences, less than 7.5% recorded once. The sample consisted of PBMCs or a T cell subset sorted from them (not recorded which). These receptors all stem from a man aged 18 to 29 who had mild COVID-19 (a few samples of this study predate the infection). Cell type and time point are not known.

This clonotype appeared once. The J gene is TRBJ1-3, the V gene TRBV6-5, with TRBD1 as a possible D gene (5 bases). V lost 5 bases, J lost 4 bases, and 12 bases lay in between. Germline V lookup: CDR1 MNHEY, CDR2 SVGAGI. CDR3 length: 14 amino acids. This CDR3 reads CASSVSRVGNTIYF. In nucleotides, the CDR3 is TGTGCCAGCAGTGTTTCCAGGGTGGGAAACACCATATATTTT.

There are a few counts of this clonotype. This chain connects TRBV10-3 to TRBJ2-2; D perhaps matches TRBD1 (6 bases). CDR3 length equals 13 residues. V was cut by 3 bases and J by 6 bases, with 8 bases left in between. The germline gives CDR1 ENHRY, CDR2 SYGVKD. The DNA of the CDR3 is TGTGCCATCAGTGACAGGGGTGCCGGGGAGCTGTTTTTT. Translating gives CAISDRGAGELFF.

This clonotype showed up many times. This chain uses TRBV7-9 with TRBJ1-5; D gene unclear. V lost 1 base and J 2 bases, leaving 3 bases between the germline ends. Germline V lookup: CDR1 SEHNR, CDR2 FQNEAQ (reference sequence). This CDR3 spans 13 amino acids. This CDR3 is CASSLDGNQPQHF. The CDR3 DNA sequence: TGTGCCAGCAGCTTAGATGGCAATCAGCCCCAGCATTTT.

This clonotype was picked up a small number of times. V usage is TRBV12-3 or TRBV12-4 and J usage is TRBJ1-4; a possible D gene is TRBD1 (6 bases). The CDR3 contains 18 residues. The V end lost 6 bases, the J end lost 3 bases, and 23 bases lay between the germline ends. This chain's CDR3 is CASSTGGRGLSANEKLFF. The CDR3 DNA sequence: TGTGCCAGCAGCACCGGCGGCAGGGGACTCTCGGCTAATGAAAAACTGTTTTTT.

The chain carries TRBV29-1 and TRBJ1-5; TRBD1 agrees at 7 bases. Trimming at V came to 6 bases and at J to 4 bases, leaving 6 bases not matched to a gene. The CDR3 runs to 13 residues. CDR1 is SQVTM, CDR2 ANQGSEA, per germline. The CDR3 region is CSVAGTANQPQHF. In DNA form, the CDR3 reads TGCAGCGTCGCTGGGACAGCTAATCAGCCCCAGCATTTT.

This clonotype was seen a handful of times. The chain is built from TRBV5-1 and TRBJ2-1, with TRBD2 identical over 7 bases. The CDR3 sequence is 15 residues long. Losses at the gene ends were 2 bases for V and 3 bases for J; bases not matched to a gene: 5. Germline V gene sequence: CDR1 SGHRS, CDR2 YFSETQ. In DNA, the CDR3 is TGCGCCAGCAGCTTTTCGGCGGGGGTCTACAATGAGCAGTTCTTC. Amino acid sequence: CASSFSAGVYNEQFF. The full variable domain, rest sourced from reference TRBV5-1 and TRBJ2-1, is KAGVTQTPRYLIKTRGQQVTLSCSPISGHRSVSWYQQTPGQGLQFLFEYFSETQRNKGNFPGRFSGRQFSNSRSEMNVSTLELGDSALYLCASSFSAGVYNEQFFGPGTRLTVL.

Only a few counts were recorded for this clonotype. This chain joins TRBV7-9 and TRBJ1-2; D ambiguous. Trimming took off 4 bases at V and 8 bases at J, with 20 bases between the two ends. The germline V gene has CDR1 SEHNR and CDR2 FQNEAQ (reference sequence). This CDR3 has 15 residues. The DNA for the CDR3 is TGTGCCAGCAGCTCACATACACCCGGGCTCCACGGCTACACCTTC. Translating gives CASSSHTPGLHGYTF.

In its sample, this clonotype was seen many times. The CDR3 DNA follows: TGTGCCAGCATCGAATTACCCGGGACAGTCTATGGCTACACCTTC. Its protein is CASIELPGTVYGYTF. The chain has TRBV11-2 and TRBJ1-2; 7 bases map to TRBD1. V trimming: 7 bases; J trimming: 4 bases; junction bases outside the gene matches: 12. Per germline, CDR1 SGHAT and CDR2 FQNNGV. This CDR3 has 15 residues.

By share of the sample, this clonotype is medium-sized (0.01 to 0.1%). The rearrangement uses TRBV7-9 and TRBJ2-5; no definite D call. This CDR3 is 13 amino acids long. Germline lookup yields CDR1 SEHNR and CDR2 FQNEAQ (reference sequence). Trimming cost V 3 bases and J 1 base, with 6 bases left between them. The DNA for the CDR3 is TGTGCCAGCAGCTTTAATCCCCAAGAGACCCAGTACTTC. As protein: CASSFNPQETQYF.

This sequence joins TRBV7-2 and TRBJ1-1; possible D gene TRBD1, 6 bases. This CDR3 has 16 amino acids. Germline CDR1 SGHTA, CDR2 FQGNSA. The V gene lost 1 base and the J gene lost 0 bases, with 12 bases spanning the gap. DNA for the CDR3: TGTGCCAGCAGCTTAGGTCCGGGGGGCCTGAACACTGAAGCTTTCTTT. It is translated as CASSLGPGGLNTEAFF.